This TCR beta chain was sequenced for a study of Ad26.COV2.S vaccination and SARS-CoV-2 variants. Study observations and caveats: Whether participants received vaccine or placebo, their non-spike TCR breadth was similar. Substantial breadth was reported for post-vaccination spike-specific CD8+ and CD4+ T cells.

Comments on this clone: Its antigen is undetermined.

Method: immunoSEQ multiplex PCR; TCRdb's copy keeps in-frame clones and lacks some. This table holds 300,000 to 400,000 clones, about 91% found once. The source material was peripheral blood, sampled after recovery from COVID-19. The TCR sequence derives from a human donor who had recovered from COVID-19.

CDR3 sequence (DNA): TGTGCCAGCAGCGCCGGACAGAACCCAGGAAACACCATATATTTT. Its translation is CASSAGQNPGNTIYF. This chain joins TRBV9 and TRBJ1-3; the D gene is possibly TRBD1 (6 bases). Germline CDR1 and CDR2: SGDLS and YYNGEE. CDR3 size: 15 residues. Trimming removed 3 bases from V and 4 bases from J, with 14 bases in between.